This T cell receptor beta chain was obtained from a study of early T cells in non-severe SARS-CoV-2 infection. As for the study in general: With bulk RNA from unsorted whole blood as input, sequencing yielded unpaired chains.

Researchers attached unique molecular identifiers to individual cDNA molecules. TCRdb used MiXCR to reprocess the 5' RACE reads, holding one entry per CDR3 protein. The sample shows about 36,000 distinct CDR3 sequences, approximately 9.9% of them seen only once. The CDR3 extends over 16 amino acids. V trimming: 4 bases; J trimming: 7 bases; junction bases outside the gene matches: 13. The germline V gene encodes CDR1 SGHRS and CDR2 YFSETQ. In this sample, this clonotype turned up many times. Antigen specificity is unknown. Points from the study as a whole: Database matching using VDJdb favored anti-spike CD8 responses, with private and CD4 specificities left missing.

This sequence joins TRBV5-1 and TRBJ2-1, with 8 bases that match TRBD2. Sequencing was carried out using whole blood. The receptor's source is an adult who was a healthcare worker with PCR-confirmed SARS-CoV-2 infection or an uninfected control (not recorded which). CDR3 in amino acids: CASSEPGLGLVNEQFF. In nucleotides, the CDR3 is TGCGCCAGCAGCGAACCGGGACTAGGTTTAGTGAATGAGCAGTTCTTC. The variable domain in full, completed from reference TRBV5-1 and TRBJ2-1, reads KAGVTQTPRYLIKTRGQQVTLSCSPISGHRSVSWYQQTPGQGLQFLFEYFSETQRNKGNFPGRFSGRQFSNSRSEMNVSTLELGDSALYLCASSEPGLGLVNEQFFGPGTRLTVL.